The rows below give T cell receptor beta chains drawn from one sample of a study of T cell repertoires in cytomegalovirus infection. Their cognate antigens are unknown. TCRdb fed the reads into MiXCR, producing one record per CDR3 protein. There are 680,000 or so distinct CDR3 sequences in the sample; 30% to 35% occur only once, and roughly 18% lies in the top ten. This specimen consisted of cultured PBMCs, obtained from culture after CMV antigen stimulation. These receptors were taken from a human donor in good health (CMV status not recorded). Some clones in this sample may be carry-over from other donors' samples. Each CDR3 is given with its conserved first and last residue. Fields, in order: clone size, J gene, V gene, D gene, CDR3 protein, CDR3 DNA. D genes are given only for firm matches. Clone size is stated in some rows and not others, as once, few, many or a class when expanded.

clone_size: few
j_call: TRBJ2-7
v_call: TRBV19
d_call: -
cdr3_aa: CASSTLDRDPAEQYF
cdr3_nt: TGTGCCAGTAGTACGCTCGACCGGGACCCCGCCGAGCAGTACTTC

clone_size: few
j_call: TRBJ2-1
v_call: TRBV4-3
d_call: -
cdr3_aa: CASSLIQGERQFF
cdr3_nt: TGCGCCAGCAGCCTAATACAGGGAGAGAGGCAGTTCTTC

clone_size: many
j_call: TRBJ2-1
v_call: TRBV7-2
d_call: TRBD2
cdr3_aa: CASSFRGSGGFYEQFF
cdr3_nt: TGTGCCAGCAGCTTTCGGGGTAGCGGGGGGTTCTATGAGCAGTTCTTC

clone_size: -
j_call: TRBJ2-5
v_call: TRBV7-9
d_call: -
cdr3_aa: CASSLAPGPEYETQYF
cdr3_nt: TGTGCCAGCAGCTTAGCGCCGGGCCCAGAGTACGAGACCCAGTACTTC

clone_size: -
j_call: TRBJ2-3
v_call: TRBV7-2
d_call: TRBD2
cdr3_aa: CAGRLAGTVDTQYF
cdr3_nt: TGTGCCGGAAGACTAGCGGGGACGGTAGATACGCAGTATTTT

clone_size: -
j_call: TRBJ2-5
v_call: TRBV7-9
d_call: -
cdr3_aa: CASSLARSRGTDIGETQYF
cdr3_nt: TGTGCCAGCAGCTTAGCGAGGAGTAGGGGGACCGACATTGGGGAGACCCAGTACTTC

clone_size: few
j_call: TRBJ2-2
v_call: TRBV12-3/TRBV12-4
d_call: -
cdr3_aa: CASIFGGGYTGELFF
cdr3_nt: TGTGCCAGCATATTTGGCGGGGGCTACACCGGGGAGCTGTTTTTT

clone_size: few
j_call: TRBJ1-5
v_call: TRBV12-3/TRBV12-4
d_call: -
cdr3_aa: CASSQKGFYSNQPQHF
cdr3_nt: TGTGCCAGCAGTCAAAAGGGGTTCTATAGCAATCAGCCCCAGCATTTT

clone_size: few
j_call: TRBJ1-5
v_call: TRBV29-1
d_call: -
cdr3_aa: CSVWTDHQPQHF
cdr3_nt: TGCAGCGTTTGGACCGATCATCAGCCCCAGCATTTT

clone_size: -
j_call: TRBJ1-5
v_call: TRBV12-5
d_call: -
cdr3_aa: CASGLVGRGFDQPQHF
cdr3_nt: TGTGCTAGTGGTTTGGTTGGGCGGGGTTTTGATCAGCCCCAGCATTTT

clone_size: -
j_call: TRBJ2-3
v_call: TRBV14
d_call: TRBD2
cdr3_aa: CASSHFGTSGTDTQYF
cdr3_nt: TGTGCCAGCAGCCACTTCGGGACTAGTGGCACAGATACGCAGTATTTT

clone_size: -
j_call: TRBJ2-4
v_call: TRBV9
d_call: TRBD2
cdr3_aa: CASSAGLAGRNIQYF
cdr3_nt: TGTGCCAGCAGCGCGGGACTAGCGGGTAGGAACATTCAGTACTTC

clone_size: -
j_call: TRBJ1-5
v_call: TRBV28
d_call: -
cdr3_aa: CASSSRVNSNQPQHF
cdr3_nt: TGTGCCAGCAGTTCCAGGGTCAATAGCAATCAGCCCCAGCATTTT

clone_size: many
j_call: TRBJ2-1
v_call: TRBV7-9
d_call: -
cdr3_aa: CASSLEIGGDNEQFF
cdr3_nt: TGTGCCAGCAGCTTAGAGATCGGTGGGGATAATGAGCAGTTCTTC

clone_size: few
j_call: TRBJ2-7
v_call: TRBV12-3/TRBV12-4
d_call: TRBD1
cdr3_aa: CASSLGGQVYSEQYF
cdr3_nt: TGTGCCAGCAGTTTAGGTGGACAGGTCTACTCCGAGCAGTACTTC

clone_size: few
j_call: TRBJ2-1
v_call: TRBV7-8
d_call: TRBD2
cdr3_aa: CASSYSGRGQVEQFF
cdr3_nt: TGTGCCAGCAGCTATAGCGGGAGAGGACAGGTTGAGCAGTTCTTC

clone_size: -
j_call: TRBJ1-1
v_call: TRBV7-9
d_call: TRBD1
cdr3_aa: CASSPWTGKNTEAFF
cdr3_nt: TGTGCCAGCAGCCCATGGACAGGAAAGAACACTGAAGCTTTCTTT

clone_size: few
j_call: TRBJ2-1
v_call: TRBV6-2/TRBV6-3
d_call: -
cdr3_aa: CASGSNEQFF
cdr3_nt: TGTGCCAGCGGGAGCAATGAGCAGTTCTTC

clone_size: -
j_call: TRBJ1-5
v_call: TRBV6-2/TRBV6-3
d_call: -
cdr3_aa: CASSSRTKTSQHF
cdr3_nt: TGTGCCAGCAGTTCCCGGACCAAAACGTCCCAGCATTTT

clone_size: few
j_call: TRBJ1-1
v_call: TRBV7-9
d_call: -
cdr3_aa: CASSAFGDGTEAFF
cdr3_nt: TGTGCCAGCAGCGCCTTTGGGGATGGCACTGAAGCTTTCTTT